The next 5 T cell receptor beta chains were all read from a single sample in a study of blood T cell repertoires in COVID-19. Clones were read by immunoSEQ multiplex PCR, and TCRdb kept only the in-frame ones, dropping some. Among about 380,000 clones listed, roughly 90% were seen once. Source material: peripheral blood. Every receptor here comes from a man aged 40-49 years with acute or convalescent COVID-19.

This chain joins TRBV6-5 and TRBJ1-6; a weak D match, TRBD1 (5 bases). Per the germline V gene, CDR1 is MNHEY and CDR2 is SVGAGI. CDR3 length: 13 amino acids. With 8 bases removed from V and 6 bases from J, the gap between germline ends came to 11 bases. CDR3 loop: CASGAPINSPLHF. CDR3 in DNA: TGTGCCAGCGGGGCACCTATTAATTCACCCCTCCACTTT.

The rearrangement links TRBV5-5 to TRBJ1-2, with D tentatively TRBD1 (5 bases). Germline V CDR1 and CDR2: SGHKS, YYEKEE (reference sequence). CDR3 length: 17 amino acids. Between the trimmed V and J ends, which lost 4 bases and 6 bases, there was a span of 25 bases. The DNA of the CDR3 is TGTGCCAGCAGCCGTGCGTACGTACAGGCGGAGCGCGATGGCTACACCTTC. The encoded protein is CASSRAYVQAERDGYTF. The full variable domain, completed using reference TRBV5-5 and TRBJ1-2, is DAGVTQSPTHLIKTRGQQVTLRCSPISGHKSVSWYQQVLGQGPQFIFQYYEKEERGRGNFPDRFSARQFPNYSSELNVNALLLGDSALYLCASSRAYVQAERDGYTFGSGTRLTVV.

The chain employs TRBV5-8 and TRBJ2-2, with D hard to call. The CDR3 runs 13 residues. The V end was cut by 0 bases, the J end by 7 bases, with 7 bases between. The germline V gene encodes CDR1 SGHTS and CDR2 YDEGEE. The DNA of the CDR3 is TGTGCCAGCAGCTTGGTTCCCCGCGGGGAGCTGTTTTTT. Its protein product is CASSLVPRGELFF.

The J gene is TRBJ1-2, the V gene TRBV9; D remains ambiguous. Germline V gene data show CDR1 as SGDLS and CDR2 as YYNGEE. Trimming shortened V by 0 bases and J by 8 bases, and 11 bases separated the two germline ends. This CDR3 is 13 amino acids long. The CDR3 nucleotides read TGTGCCAGCAGCGTAGTGGAGGGTCGCGGCTACACCTTC. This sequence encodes CASSVVEGRGYTF.

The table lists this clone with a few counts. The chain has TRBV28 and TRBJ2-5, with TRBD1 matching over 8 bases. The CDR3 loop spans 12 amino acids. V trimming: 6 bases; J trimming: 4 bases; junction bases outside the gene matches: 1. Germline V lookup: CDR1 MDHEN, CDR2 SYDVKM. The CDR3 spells CASRGTGETQYF. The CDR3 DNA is TGTGCCAGCAGAGGGACAGGAGAGACCCAGTACTTC.